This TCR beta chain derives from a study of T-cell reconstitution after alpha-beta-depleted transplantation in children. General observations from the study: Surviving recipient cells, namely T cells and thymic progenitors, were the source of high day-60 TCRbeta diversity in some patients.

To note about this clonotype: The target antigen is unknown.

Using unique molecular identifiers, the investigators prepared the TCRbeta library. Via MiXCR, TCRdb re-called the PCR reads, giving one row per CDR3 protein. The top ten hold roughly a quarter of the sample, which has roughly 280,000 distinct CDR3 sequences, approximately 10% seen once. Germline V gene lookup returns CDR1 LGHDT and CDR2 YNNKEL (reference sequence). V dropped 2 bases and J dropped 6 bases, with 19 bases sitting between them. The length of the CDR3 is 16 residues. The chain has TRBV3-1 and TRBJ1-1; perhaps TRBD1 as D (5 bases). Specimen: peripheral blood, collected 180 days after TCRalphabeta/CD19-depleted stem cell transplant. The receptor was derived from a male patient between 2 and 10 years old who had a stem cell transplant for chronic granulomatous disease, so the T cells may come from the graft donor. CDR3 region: CASSQKTPGGTSEAFF. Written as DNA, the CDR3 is TGTGCCAGCAGCCAAAAAACCCCCGGGGGTACCTCTGAAGCTTTCTTT.